This TCR beta chain came from a study of long-term antiretroviral therapy in people with HIV. The United States was where all participants with HIV were treated. The study used samples holding about 0.85-10 million cryopreserved PBMC before DNA extraction. J gave up 5 bases and V 5 bases, and 12 bases lay outside the gene matches. In germline, CDR1 is MNHEY, CDR2 SMNVEV (reference sequence). This CDR3 comprises 16 residues. Runs used v3.0 of the immunoSEQ assay and were done at survey level. Sequenced by immunoSEQ multiplex PCR; TCRdb stores in-frame clones only, minus some. The data contain 9,500 to 12,000 clones, approximately 85% of them singletons. The study, taken as a whole, reports: Data on ART adherence, viral resistance or therapy changes were unavailable.

In regard to this clone: Its cognate antigen is unknown.

The sequencing here drew on unsorted PBMCs, taken 1.8 years after starting antiretroviral therapy. The origin of this receptor is a man aged 40-55 years with HIV. The chain employs TRBV27 and TRBJ2-3; 8 nucleotides line up with TRBD1. DNA of the CDR3: TGTGCCAGCAGTATCCGACAGGGGAGACGCAAAGATACGCAGTATTTT. Amino acid sequence: CASSIRQGRRKDTQYF.